These T cell receptor beta chains were read from a single sample in a study of cytomegalovirus exposure and HLA in healthy donors. Produced via immunoSEQ multiplex PCR; TCRdb's table is partial and in-frame only. There are 120,000 or so clones in the sample; approximately 75% occur only once, and about 1.8% lies in the top ten. Sample: PBMCs. The source of these receptors is a man aged 40-50 years in good health and CMV-seronegative. CDR3s leave out the opening cysteine and the closing phenylalanine or tryptophan.

TRBV30,12,TRBJ1-5,AWSSRPGNQPQH
TRBV7-9,12,TRBJ2-7,ASSSGTGLYEQY
TRBV30,11,TRBJ1-1,AWIWGQNTEAF
TRBV11-2,16,TRBJ2-5,ASSLGARGGGSRETQY
TRBV18,12,TRBJ2-7,ASSPSTVPYEQY
TRBV28,13,TRBJ1-2,ASSFLGGRGNGYT
TRBV15,12,TRBJ2-7,ATSRGAGGYEQY
TRBV2,11,TRBJ2-3,ASSGGGTDTQY
TRBV10-3,10,TRBJ2-5,ATHDRGQTQY
TRBV11-2,13,TRBJ2-3,ASSLAGSSTDTQY
TRBV5-4,15,TRBJ2-4,ASSLAFGGQAGNIQY